This is a list of T cell receptor beta chains from one sample in a study of T cells after yellow fever vaccination. One entry per CDR3 protein, called by TCRdb with MiXCR from the 5' RACE reads. The table records hundreds of thousands of distinct CDR3 sequences, less than 20% of them present only once. The sequences come from PBMCs, collected roughly 5 days after the first yellow fever vaccination. The receptors shown here come from a man aged 18 to 30 who received the YFV17D yellow fever vaccine. The CDR3 runs from the conserved cysteine through the conserved F or W. D genes are given only for firm matches.

v_call d_call cdr3_aa
TRBV27 TRBD2 CASTPLSGDEQYF
TRBV4-3 NA CASSQGSRAYEQYF
TRBV18 NA CASSPRQGPYNEQFF
TRBV30 TRBD1 CAWSRTGDSGANVLTF
TRBV9 NA CASSVGEGIEQYF
TRBV9 NA CASSVVAGSGYTF
TRBV5-6 TRBD1 CASSLVQGGLYGYTF
TRBV7-2 TRBD2 CASSSIRASGLYEQYF
TRBV7-6 NA CASSDHSSPDFNSPLHF
TRBV5-1 TRBD2 CASKRWGTSGGDTQYF
TRBV4-1 NA CASSQDQGEDEQFF
TRBV12-3/TRBV12-4 TRBD1 CATGPGGGETQYF
TRBV12-3/TRBV12-4 NA CASSFQGNYGYTF
TRBV20-1 TRBD1 CSALGRDRGNEQFF
TRBV24-1 NA CATSPPGDDEQFF
TRBV7-9 NA CASSFPGVTDTQYF
TRBV25-1 NA CASSDLFLDSDEQYF
TRBV4-1 NA CASSQGYSTDTQYF
TRBV6-5 NA CASSYYQGLAEAFF
TRBV7-8 NA CASSSPPGTAIDTGELFF